These T cell receptor beta chains were read from a single sample in a study of resident and recirculating memory T cells in vitiligo. Clones were sequenced by immunoSEQ multiplex PCR, and TCRdb holds only the in-frame ones, with some missing. The sample has fewer than 80,000 clones, approximately 91% seen once. Source material: blood. The source is a male donor with vitiligo. CDR3s include the opening cysteine and the closing phenylalanine or tryptophan. D genes are given only for firm matches. Clone sizes are given selectively: once, few, many, or a class where the clone is expanded.

v_gene	j_gene	abundance	d_gene	CDR3nt	CDR3aa
TRBV2	TRBJ1-2	-	TRBD1	TGTGCCAGCAGTGAAAGGACAGGGGGCTCCCGTGGCTACACCTTC	CASSERTGGSRGYTF
TRBV7-2	TRBJ2-1	-	TRBD1	TGTGCCAGCAGCTCGATTCGGACAGGGGACAATGAGCAGTTCTTC	CASSSIRTGDNEQFF
TRBV7-2	TRBJ1-1	-	TRBD1	TGTGCCAGCAGCTCCCCGACAGGGATGAACACTGAAGCTTTCTTT	CASSSPTGMNTEAFF
TRBV6-5	TRBJ1-2	-	-	TGTGCCAGCAGGGACTCCGGGGCTAACTATGGCTACACCTTC	CASRDSGANYGYTF
TRBV28	TRBJ1-5	-	-	TGTGCCAGCAGTTTGGGGGGGGGCAATCAGCCCCAGCATTTT	CASSLGGGNQPQHF
TRBV10-3	TRBJ2-7	-	-	TGTGCCATCACCGCGGACAGTCAGGGCGAGCAGTACTTC	CAITADSQGEQYF
TRBV7-9	TRBJ2-2	-	TRBD1	TGTGCCAGCAGCTGGGACAGGGACACCGGGGAGCTGTTTTTT	CASSWDRDTGELFF
TRBV15	TRBJ1-4	once	TRBD1	TGTGCCACCAGCAGGGCACCGGGACAGGGGAATGAAAAACTGTTTTTT	CATSRAPGQGNEKLFF
TRBV7-3	TRBJ2-3	-	TRBD2	TGTGCCAGCAGCTTATCTAGCGGGGCGGGCACAGATACGCAGTATTTT	CASSLSSGAGTDTQYF
TRBV18	TRBJ2-7	-	TRBD2	TGTGCCAGCTCACCAGCCCCTCCACTAGCGGGGGAGGCCTACGAGCAGTACTTC	CASSPAPPLAGEAYEQYF
TRBV25-1	TRBJ1-1	-	-	TGTGCCAGCAGTGAATCTTCCACTGAAGCTTTCTTT	CASSESSTEAFF
TRBV9	TRBJ1-1	-	-	TGTGCCAGCAGCCTCCGGGGTATCGGCACTGAAGCTTTCTTT	CASSLRGIGTEAFF
TRBV19	TRBJ1-1	-	-	TGTGCCAGTAGTTACGGGATCACTGAAGCTTTCTTT	CASSYGITEAFF
TRBV30	TRBJ2-1	-	TRBD2	TGTGCCTGGAGTCGGGGGGTGCACAATGAGCAGTTCTTC	CAWSRGVHNEQFF
TRBV2	TRBJ2-3	once	TRBD2	TGTGCCAGCAGTGAATGGGCTAGCGGGGGAACAGATACGCAGTATTTT	CASSEWASGGTDTQYF
TRBV13	TRBJ1-1	-	-	TGTGCCAGCAGCTTACCTAGCGGGGGTCAGACTGAAGCTTTCTTT	CASSLPSGGQTEAFF
TRBV5-5	TRBJ2-2	-	-	TGTGCCAGCAGCTTGGGAGAACTAGAATCCGGGGAGCTGTTTTTT	CASSLGELESGELFF
TRBV5-6	TRBJ2-3	-	-	TGTGCCAGCAGCTTGTCTCCAGGCAACACAGATACGCAGTATTTT	CASSLSPGNTDTQYF
TRBV6-5	TRBJ1-1	-	-	TGTGCCAGCAGTTATCTCGGGAACACTGAAGCTTTCTTT	CASSYLGNTEAFF
TRBV5-6	TRBJ1-6	-	-	TGTGCCAGCAGCTGGGGCGGTGAAGGGGATAATTCACCCCTCCACTTT	CASSWGGEGDNSPLHF
TRBV9	TRBJ1-5	few	-	TGTGCCAGCAGTCCGGGGGATAATAGCAATCAGCCCCAGCATTTT	CASSPGDNSNQPQHF
TRBV6-5	TRBJ2-7	-	-	TGTGCCAGCAGACCGTCTTCCGGGGAGCAGTACTTC	CASRPSSGEQYF
TRBV7-9	TRBJ2-1	-	-	TGTGCCAGCAGCTCGACTAGCTACAATGAGCAGTTCTTC	CASSSTSYNEQFF
TRBV27	TRBJ2-7	few	-	TGTGCCAGCAGTTTAAATGATGGCAGAACCTACGAGCAGTACTTC	CASSLNDGRTYEQYF
TRBV28	TRBJ2-7	-	TRBD1	TGTGCCAGCAGTTTCTGGGCCCGGACAGGGTATCCCTACGAGCAGTACTTC	CASSFWARTGYPYEQYF
TRBV9	TRBJ1-1	few	-	TGTGCCAGCAGCGTCGAAGGGGTTAACACTGAAGCTTTCTTT	CASSVEGVNTEAFF
TRBV7-9	TRBJ2-2	-	TRBD1	TGTGCCAGCAGCTCGGGACAGATCACCGGGGAGCTGTTTTTT	CASSSGQITGELFF
TRBV29-1	TRBJ1-2	-	TRBD1	TGCAGCGTTATTCGGACAGGAATGGACTATGGCTACACCTTC	CSVIRTGMDYGYTF
TRBV11-2	TRBJ2-7	-	-	TGTGCCAGCAGCACCGACCGGGGATCCTACGAGCAGTACTTC	CASSTDRGSYEQYF
TRBV7-9	TRBJ2-6	-	-	TGTGCCAGCAGCTTACGGGTCTCTGGGGCCAACGTCCTGACTTTC	CASSLRVSGANVLTF
TRBV6-6	TRBJ2-7	-	TRBD2	TGTGCCAGCAGACCGCCGGGACTAGTTGACGAGCAGTACTTC	CASRPPGLVDEQYF
TRBV29-1	TRBJ2-7	-	-	TGCAGCGTTGCGCAGGGCAGGAGCGAGCAGTACTTC	CSVAQGRSEQYF
TRBV6-4	TRBJ1-1	-	-	TGTGCCAGCAGTGATGTCCCGGGGTCCACTGAAGCTTTCTTT	CASSDVPGSTEAFF
TRBV6-5	TRBJ1-2	-	TRBD1	TGTGCCAGCAGTTACCGCGGGACAGGGTTCTATGGCTACACCTTC	CASSYRGTGFYGYTF
TRBV4-1	TRBJ1-5	-	-	TGCGCCAGTAGACAGACTTTTTCCAATCAGCCCCAGCATTTT	CASRQTFSNQPQHF
TRBV7-9	TRBJ2-7	once	TRBD1	TGTGCCAGCAGCTCCCGGACAGGGAGCTCCTACGAGCAGTACTTC	CASSSRTGSSYEQYF
TRBV5-1	TRBJ2-2	-	TRBD1	TGCGCCAGCAGCAACGGACAGGGGGCTGGCGGGGAGCTGTTTTTT	CASSNGQGAGGELFF
TRBV5-4	TRBJ2-1	-	TRBD2	TGTGCCAGCAGCTTCACTAGCGGGGGGTACAATGAGCAGTTCTTC	CASSFTSGGYNEQFF
TRBV7-2	TRBJ2-5	-	-	TGTGCCAGCAGCTTAGGACAGTACCAAGAGACCCAGTACTTC	CASSLGQYQETQYF
TRBV5-1	TRBJ2-3	-	-	TGCGCCAGCAGCTTGGGACGCCTTAACAGCTATAGCACAGATACGCAGTATTTT	CASSLGRLNSYSTDTQYF
TRBV5-1	TRBJ2-5	-	TRBD2	TGCGCCAGCAGCTTGGCCTCGCTAGCGGGAGGATCAGAGACCCAGTACTTC	CASSLASLAGGSETQYF
TRBV29-1	TRBJ2-1	once	-	TGCAGCGTTGAGGAGACAGGTGGGGCCCGCGGGTTCTACAATGAGCAGTTCTTC	CSVEETGGARGFYNEQFF